The next 10 T cell receptor beta chains were all read from a single sample in a study of cytomegalovirus exposure and HLA in healthy donors. This PCR relied on a set of 60 Vbeta primers and 13 Jbeta primers. Only in-frame clones appear in the TCRdb table, and some are missing; sequencing was by immunoSEQ multiplex PCR. The repertoire has about 130,000 clones, 65% to 85% of them found once; the top ten carry more than 0.95%. Specimen: PBMCs. The receptors come from a middle-aged man in good health and CMV-seronegative.

V gene TRBV28 combines with J gene TRBJ2-2; the match to TRBD1 covers 12 bases. This CDR3 is built from 14 residues. Germline V lookup: CDR1 MDHEN, CDR2 SYDVKM. The DNA of the CDR3 is TGTGCTGCAAGGGACAGGGGGCGCACCGGGGAGCTGTTTTTT. Amino acids: CAARDRGRTGELFF.

The chain combines TRBV7-8 with TRBJ1-1; 7 bases are shared with TRBD1. Germline CDR1 reads SGHVS; CDR2 reads FQNEAQ. CDR3 size: 14 residues. V lost 5 bases, J lost 1 base, and 4 bases stayed unmatched. The CDR3 loop reads CASSRRDRNTEAFF. The CDR3 DNA sequence: TGTGCCAGCAGCCGTCGGGACAGGAACACTGAAGCTTTCTTT.

This sequence joins TRBV28 and TRBJ2-7, with 9 bases matching TRBD2. The CDR3 loop spans 15 amino acids. The V segment lost 5 bases and the J segment 0 bases; nucleotides outside the gene matches: 5. Germline V gene lookup returns CDR1 MDHEN and CDR2 SYDVKM. The CDR3 sequence: CASSTQREASYEQYF. CDR3 nucleotide sequence: TGTGCCAGCAGTACTCAGCGGGAGGCCTCCTACGAGCAGTACTTC. Variable domain in full (rest from reference TRBV28 and TRBJ2-7): DVKVTQSSRYLVKRTGEKVFLECVQDMDHENMFWYRQDPGLGLRLIYFSYDVKMKEKGDIPEGYSVSREKKERFSLILESASTNQTSMYLCASSTQREASYEQYFGPGTRLTVT.

The rearrangement uses TRBV7-6 and TRBJ1-3; the match to TRBD1 covers 12 bases. Germline V gene data show CDR1 as SGHVS and CDR2 as FNYEAQ. With 5 bases clipped from V and 0 bases from J, the junction kept 8 bases outside the gene matches. This CDR3 spans 18 amino acids. In nucleotides, the CDR3 is TGTGCCAGCAGCAACCCCGGGACAGGGGGCGCCTCTGGAAACACCATATATTTT. Amino acids: CASSNPGTGGASGNTIYF.

The V gene is TRBV19, the J gene TRBJ1-4; 8 bases agree with TRBD1. The junction had 9 bases not matched to a gene; V was cut back by 6 bases and J by 6 bases. The germline gives CDR1 LNHDA, CDR2 SQIVND (reference sequence). The CDR3 has 15 residues. The CDR3 protein is CASSSSRGRDEKLFF. CDR3 sequence (DNA): TGTGCCAGTAGCTCGTCCAGGGGGCGCGATGAAAAACTGTTTTTT.

The chain has TRBV6-5 and TRBJ1-2, with D possibly being TRBD1 (6 bases). The germline gives CDR1 MNHEY, CDR2 SVGAGI. The length of the CDR3 is 12 residues. V gave up 10 bases and J gave up 2 bases, with 11 bases separating them. This CDR3 reads CATSRGNYGYTF. CDR3 nucleotides: TGTGCCACCTCCAGGGGAAACTATGGCTACACCTTC.

This clone has more than one count but fewer than ten. The V and J genes are TRBV27 and TRBJ2-1; a possible D gene is TRBD2 (6 bases). Trimming pared 0 bases from V and 9 bases from J, leaving 9 bases between. This CDR3 contains 13 residues. CDR1 MNHEY and CDR2 SMNVEV come from the germline V gene (reference sequence). CDR3 loop: CASSLSRGGEQFF. The CDR3 bases are TGTGCCAGCAGTTTATCGCGGGGCGGTGAGCAGTTCTTC.

The V call is TRBV28, the J call TRBJ1-2, with D possibly being TRBD1 (6 bases). V was trimmed by 2 bases and J by 1 base, leaving 17 bases between them. CDR1 and CDR2 from the germline V gene are MDHEN and SYDVKM. This CDR3 is 17 amino acids long. DNA for the CDR3: TGTGCCAGCAGTTTACTACCGGGACAAGGTTATAACTATGGCTACACCTTC. It encodes CASSLLPGQGYNYGYTF.

This clone has more than one count but fewer than ten. The rearrangement links TRBV7-9 to TRBJ2-1, with TRBD1 identical over 7 bases. There are 15 residues in the CDR3. CDR1 and CDR2 from the germline V gene are SEHNR and FQNEAQ (reference sequence). V shed 5 bases and J 3 bases; nucleotides not matched to a gene: 7. CDR3 DNA: TGTGCCAGCAGCCCGGGACAGACCTACTACAATGAGCAGTTCTTC. Its translation is CASSPGQTYYNEQFF.

The V call is TRBV29-1, the J call TRBJ1-2; D perhaps matches TRBD1 (6 bases). In germline, CDR1 is SQVTM, CDR2 ANQGSEA. This CDR3 is 14 amino acids long. V was shortened by 6 bases and J by 3 bases, with 17 bases between the two germline ends. CDR3 DNA: TGCAGCGTCCCCCAGAGGGGGTTGGACTATGGCTACACCTTC. This translates into CSVPQRGLDYGYTF.